A single sample is the source of the 30 T cell receptor beta chains below, sequenced in a study of blood T cell repertoires in COVID-19. TCRdb's table, derived via immunoSEQ multiplex PCR, lists solely in-frame clones and lacks some. The table includes tens of thousands of clones, about 76% detected once. Sequenced material: peripheral blood. The receptors derive from a man aged 80 or over with acute or convalescent COVID-19.

This sequence joins TRBV5-1 and TRBJ2-1, with D possibly being TRBD1 (5 bases). V lost 7 bases, J lost 5 bases, and 13 bases lay in between. From germline, CDR1 is SGHRS and CDR2 YFSETQ. The CDR3 extends over 13 amino acids. The CDR3 here is CASGPLTDNEQFF. The CDR3 DNA reads as TGCGCCAGCGGGCCCTTGACAGACAATGAGCAGTTCTTC.

This chain joins TRBV9 and TRBJ2-5; 7 positions match TRBD1. The CDR3 loop spans 14 amino acids. Germline V gene sequence: CDR1 SGDLS, CDR2 YYNGEE. J was trimmed by 5 bases and V by 0 bases; bases with no gene match: 4. The DNA of the CDR3 is TGTGCCAGCAGCGTAGAGGGGGCGGGCGAGACCCAGTACTTC. It encodes CASSVEGAGETQYF.

The chain links TRBV6-1 to TRBJ1-1, with TRBD1 as a possible D gene (5 bases). CDR3 size: 13 residues. Trimming stripped 3 bases from V and 4 bases from J, with 9 bases between. Germline values: CDR1 MNHNS, CDR2 SASEGT. CDR3 bases: TGTGCCAGCAGTGACAGGAGGGGCACTGAAGCTTTCTTT. Encoded protein: CASSDRRGTEAFF.

The V and J genes are TRBV6-6 and TRBJ1-1; D ambiguous. The length of the CDR3 is 12 residues. Per the germline V gene, CDR1 is MNHNY and CDR2 is SVGAGI (reference sequence). Between the trimmed V and J ends, which lost 5 bases and 5 bases, there was a span of 9 bases. The CDR3: CASSMGRTEAFF. The CDR3 nucleotides read TGTGCCAGCAGTATGGGGAGGACTGAAGCTTTCTTT.

The chain uses TRBV7-9 and TRBJ1-2; D is perhaps TRBD1 (5 bases). Germline V gene sequence: CDR1 SEHNR, CDR2 FQNEAQ (reference sequence). Trimming pared 2 bases from V and 4 bases from J, leaving 8 bases between. CDR3 length: 13 amino acids. For the CDR3, the DNA is TGTGCCAGCAGCTTATTAACAGGCTATGGCTACACCTTC. Its translation: CASSLLTGYGYTF.

The chain recombines TRBV6-5 with TRBJ2-2, with D perhaps matching TRBD2 (5 bases). CDR3 length: 16 amino acids. CDR1 MNHEY and CDR2 SVGAGI come from the germline V gene. V gave up 0 bases and J gave up 0 bases, with 8 bases separating them. The CDR3 is CASSYSMRANTGELFF. CDR3 in DNA: TGTGCCAGCAGTTACTCGATGAGGGCGAACACCGGGGAGCTGTTTTTT.

This chain uses TRBV2 with TRBJ2-7; TRBD2 is a possible D gene (5 bases). Germline V gene sequence: CDR1 SNHLY, CDR2 FYNNEI. V was shortened by 2 bases and J by 0 bases, with 11 bases between the two germline ends. The CDR3 is made up of 15 amino acids. The chain's CDR3 is CASSETGIFSYEQYF. For the CDR3, the DNA is TGTGCCAGCAGTGAAACCGGGATTTTCTCCTACGAGCAGTACTTC.

The chain links TRBV6-2 or TRBV6-3 to TRBJ2-2, with D possibly being TRBD1 (6 bases). The germline gives CDR1 MNHEY, CDR2 SVGEGT. V was pared by 5 bases and J by 6 bases, with 16 bases between. This CDR3 is built from 15 residues. CDR3 sequence reads: CASSVTRGTAGELFF. CDR3 DNA sequence: TGTGCCAGCAGTGTAACGAGGGGGACGGCCGGGGAGCTGTTTTTT.

V and J are TRBV5-1 and TRBJ1-2, with 7 bases identical to TRBD1. The CDR3 contains 13 residues. Looked up from germline, CDR1 is SGHRS and CDR2 is YFSETQ. V shed 4 bases and J 4 bases; nucleotides not matched to a gene: 4. In DNA form, the CDR3 reads TGCGCCAGCAGCCAGGGACAGATCTATGGCTACACCTTC. Its translation is CASSQGQIYGYTF.

The chain carries TRBV13 and TRBJ1-4; 10 bases match TRBD1. Germline-derived CDR1 and CDR2 are PRHDT and FYEKMQ (reference sequence). There are 15 residues in the CDR3. V shed 3 bases and J 5 bases; nucleotides not matched to a gene: 3. CDR3: CASSFRDRGNEKLFF. The DNA for the CDR3 is TGTGCCAGCAGCTTCAGGGACAGGGGAAATGAAAAACTGTTTTTT.

This chain connects TRBV28 to TRBJ2-7, with 15 positions matching TRBD2. From germline, CDR1 is MDHEN and CDR2 SYDVKM. The J segment lost 4 bases and the V segment lost 6 bases, leaving 10 bases of the junction unmatched. The CDR3 consists of 17 residues. The CDR3: CASSSTLGTSGGYEQYF. CDR3 DNA: TGTGCCAGCAGCTCTACCCTCGGGACTAGCGGGGGGTACGAGCAGTACTTC.

CDR3 protein: CASSPLQGLNQPQHF. For the CDR3, the DNA is TGTGCCAGCAGCCCCCTACAGGGTTTGAATCAGCCCCAGCATTTT. This chain links TRBV28 with TRBJ1-5; a weak D match, TRBD1 (6 bases). There are 15 residues in the CDR3. The germline V gene encodes CDR1 MDHEN and CDR2 SYDVKM. V lost 6 bases to trimming and J lost 4 bases, with 16 bases between them.

This CDR3 reads CATSRGGQGADTQYF. The DNA for the CDR3 is TGTGCCACCAGCAGAGGGGGACAGGGTGCAGATACGCAGTATTTT. This chain uses TRBV15 with TRBJ2-3; the match to TRBD1 covers 9 bases. Germline-derived CDR1 and CDR2 are LNHNV and YYDKDF (reference sequence). The CDR3 extends over 15 amino acids. After removal of 1 base from V and 4 bases from J, the junction contained 3 bases not matched to a gene.

The chain has TRBV3-1 (or the pseudogene TRBV3-2) and TRBJ2-7; TRBD2 matches at 12 bases. The CDR3 spans 15 residues. Germline lookup yields CDR1 LGHDT and CDR2 YNNKEL (reference sequence). With 4 bases clipped from V and 5 bases from J, the junction kept 6 bases outside the gene matches. CDR3 protein: CASSLGLAGLHEQYF. CDR3 DNA sequence: TGTGCCAGCAGCCTTGGACTAGCGGGATTACACGAGCAGTACTTC.

The chain employs TRBV4-3 and TRBJ1-3, with D hard to call. This CDR3 contains 12 residues. Germline V gene sequence: CDR1 LGHNA, CDR2 YSLEER. V lost 5 bases, J lost 4 bases, and 6 bases lay in between. DNA of the CDR3: TGCGCCAGCAGCTTCCCAGGAAACACCATATATTTT. It encodes CASSFPGNTIYF.

In this sample, this clone turned up once. The chain has TRBV6-2 or TRBV6-3 and TRBJ2-1; TRBD1 matches 8 bases. This CDR3 spans 12 amino acids. V was clipped by 5 bases and J by 8 bases; unmatched bases: 2. CDR1 and CDR2 from the germline V gene are MNHEY and SVGEGT. For the CDR3, the DNA is TGTGCCAGCAGTGGACAGGGCTATGAGCAGTTCTTC. Translation: CASSGQGYEQFF.

CDR3 coding DNA: TGTGCCACCGGGACAGGTAAACCCTACGAGCAGTACTTC. Translation: CATGTGKPYEQYF. The chain uses TRBV30 and TRBJ2-7; 8 positions match TRBD1. The CDR3 spans 13 residues. Germline V CDR1 and CDR2: GTSNPN, SVGIG (reference sequence). Losses at the gene ends were 8 bases for V and 2 bases for J; bases not matched to a gene: 8.

This chain connects TRBV19 to TRBJ1-1, with 7 bases aligning to TRBD1. CDR1 and CDR2 (germline): LNHDA, SQIVND (reference sequence). This CDR3 has 15 residues. The J segment lost 2 bases and the V segment lost 5 bases, leaving 8 bases of the junction unmatched. The CDR3 nucleotides are TGTGCCAGTAGTCCTCAGACAGGGTTCAACACTGAAGCTTTCTTT. Protein: CASSPQTGFNTEAFF. Looking up the rest from reference TRBV19 and TRBJ1-1 gives the full variable domain: DGGITQSPKYLFRKEGQNVTLSCEQNLNHDAMYWYRQDPGQGLRLIYYSQIVNDFQKGDIAEGYSVSREKKESFPLTVTSAQKNPTAFYLCASSPQTGFNTEAFFGQGTRLTVV.

This chain connects TRBV28 to TRBJ2-7; 11 bases line up with TRBD2. CDR3 length: 15 residues. In germline, CDR1 is MDHEN, CDR2 SYDVKM. Trimming cost V 6 bases and J 2 bases; bases outside gene matches: 6. The CDR3 is CASSAPSGRTYEQYF. The CDR3 DNA follows: TGTGCCAGCAGCGCGCCTAGCGGGAGGACCTACGAGCAGTACTTC.

The chain couples TRBV19 to TRBJ1-1, with D possibly TRBD1 on 5 matching bases. Trimming left V 0 bases short and J 0 bases short, with 8 bases between. The V gene's germline CDR1 is LNHDA and CDR2 SQIVND (reference sequence). The CDR3 consists of 15 residues. CDR3 region: CASSIDPGLNTEAFF. CDR3 nucleotides: TGTGCCAGTAGTATAGACCCAGGGCTGAACACTGAAGCTTTCTTT.

This clone appeared once. This chain uses TRBV7-9 with TRBJ2-1; D gene ambiguous. CDR1 is SEHNR, CDR2 FQNEAQ, per germline (reference sequence). V gave up 5 bases and J gave up 10 bases, with 18 bases separating them. This CDR3 is built from 14 residues. The DNA of the CDR3 is TGTGCCAGCAGCCCCGACATAAAATTCAGGGAGCAGTTCTTC. Residues: CASSPDIKFREQFF. The variable domain in full, with the rest retrieved from reference TRBV7-9 and TRBJ2-1, is DTGVSQNPRHKITKRGQNVTFRCDPISEHNRLYWYRQTLGQGPEFLTYFQNEAQLEKSRLLSDRFSAERPKGSFSTLEIQRTEQGDSAMYLCASSPDIKFREQFFGPGTRLTVL.

This chain uses TRBV18 with TRBJ1-4; 8 nucleotides agree with TRBD1. The CDR3 has 17 amino acids. With 0 bases clipped from V and 8 bases from J, the junction kept 11 bases outside the gene matches. Germline loops: CDR1 KGHSH, CDR2 LQKENI. CDR3 DNA sequence: TGTGCCAGCTCACCACCTACAGGGGGAGCATTTGGAGAAAAACTGTTTTTT. Translating it yields CASSPPTGGAFGEKLFF.

The rearrangement uses TRBV7-9 and TRBJ1-2; a possible D gene is TRBD1 (6 bases). CDR3 length: 13 residues. Germline V gene data show CDR1 as SEHNR and CDR2 as FQNEAQ (reference sequence). Trimming removed 1 base at V and 7 bases at J, with 10 bases between. CDR3 sequence: CASSLEQGPGYTF. The CDR3 DNA follows: TGTGCCAGCAGCTTAGAACAGGGACCTGGCTACACCTTC.

V usage is TRBV29-1 and J usage is TRBJ1-5; 7 bases fit TRBD1. The junction had 5 bases not matched to a gene; V was cut back by 4 bases and J by 5 bases. This CDR3 comprises 13 residues. The germline gives CDR1 SQVTM, CDR2 ANQGSEA. The DNA of the CDR3 is TGCAGCGTTGCGGGACAGTCTGATCAGCCCCAGCATTTT. It codes for CSVAGQSDQPQHF.

This chain joins TRBV28 and TRBJ1-1, with 8 bases that match TRBD1. Germline V gene data show CDR1 as MDHEN and CDR2 as SYDVKM. With 3 bases clipped from V and 2 bases from J, the junction kept 5 bases outside the gene matches. This CDR3 is 15 amino acids long. In nucleotides, the CDR3 is TGTGCCAGCAGTTTGACAGGGGCTTATAACACTGAAGCTTTCTTT. This encodes CASSLTGAYNTEAFF.

The chain joins TRBV6-5 to TRBJ1-6; 8 nucleotides match TRBD1. J lost 10 bases, V lost 6 bases, and 8 bases had no gene match. Per the germline V gene, CDR1 is MNHEY and CDR2 is SVGAGI. The CDR3 has 14 residues. CDR3 sequence reads: CASRDPDRVSPLHF. The CDR3 nucleotides read TGTGCCAGCAGGGACCCGGACAGGGTCTCACCCCTCCACTTT.

V usage is TRBV27 and J usage is TRBJ2-7, with D perhaps TRBD2 (6 bases). Germline CDR1 is MNHEY and CDR2 is SMNVEV (reference sequence). The CDR3 length is 14 residues. V was shortened by 5 bases and J by 0 bases, with 11 bases between the two germline ends. CDR3: CASSRLANSYEQYF. DNA of the CDR3: TGTGCCAGCAGTCGGCTAGCGAACTCCTACGAGCAGTACTTC.

This CDR3 is CASSAGTSGWYEQYF. CDR3 nucleotides: TGTGCCAGCAGCGCCGGGACTAGCGGTTGGTACGAGCAGTACTTC. The chain combines TRBV7-6 with TRBJ2-7; 11 nucleotides agree with TRBD2. Losses at the gene ends were 5 bases for V and 4 bases for J; bases not matched to a gene: 7. Germline CDR1 and CDR2: SGHVS and FNYEAQ. CDR3 length: 15 residues.

The table lists this clone with a few counts. The chain combines TRBV15 with TRBJ1-5; D is possibly TRBD1 (6 bases). The CDR3 has 15 residues. CDR1 and CDR2 (germline): LNHNV, YYDKDF (reference sequence). The ends were cut back, 4 bases at V and 3 bases at J, with 13 bases in the middle. CDR3 DNA sequence: TGTGCCACCAGCATACAGGGTGCCTACAATCAGCCCCAGCATTTT. Its translation is CATSIQGAYNQPQHF.

The chain carries TRBV10-3 and TRBJ1-3; 7 bases are shared with TRBD1. The junction had 5 bases not matched to a gene; V was cut back by 5 bases and J by 4 bases. The CDR3 loop spans 14 amino acids. The germline CDR1 and CDR2 sequences are ENHRY and SYGVKD. Here the CDR3 DNA reads TGTGCCATCAGTAAAGGGACAGAGGGAAACACCATATATTTT. Its translation is CAISKGTEGNTIYF.